This T cell receptor beta chain was identified during a study of blood T cell repertoires in COVID-19. CDR1 and CDR2 (germline): SGHVS, FQNEAQ. CDR3 size: 15 residues. Trimming pared 5 bases from V and 2 bases from J, leaving 14 bases between. Assay: immunoSEQ multiplex PCR; the TCRdb copy retains only in-frame clones and omits some. The sample records about 250,000 clones, roughly 83% being singletons. The rearrangement links TRBV7-8 to TRBJ2-3, with D possibly matching TRBD1 (5 bases). The clonotype originates from a man at least 80 years old with acute or convalescent COVID-19. Sequenced material: peripheral blood. In DNA, the CDR3 is TGTGCCAGCAGCCCAGGCCGGACAATCACAGATACGCAGTATTTT. Translating gives CASSPGRTITDTQYF.